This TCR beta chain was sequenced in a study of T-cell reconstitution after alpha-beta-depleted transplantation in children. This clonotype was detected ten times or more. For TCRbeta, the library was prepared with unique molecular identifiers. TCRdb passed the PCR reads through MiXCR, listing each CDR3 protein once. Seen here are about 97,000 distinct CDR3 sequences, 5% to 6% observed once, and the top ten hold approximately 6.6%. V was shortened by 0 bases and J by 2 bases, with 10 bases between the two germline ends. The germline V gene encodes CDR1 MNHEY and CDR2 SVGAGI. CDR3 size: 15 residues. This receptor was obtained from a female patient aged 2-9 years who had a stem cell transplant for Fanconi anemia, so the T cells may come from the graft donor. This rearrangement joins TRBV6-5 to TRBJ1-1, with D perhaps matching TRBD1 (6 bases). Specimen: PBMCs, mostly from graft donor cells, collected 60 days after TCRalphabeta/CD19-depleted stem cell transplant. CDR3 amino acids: CASSYSRGGNTEAFF. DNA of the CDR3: TGTGCCAGCAGTTACTCGAGGGGGGGAAACACTGAAGCTTTCTTT.